This T cell receptor beta chain was retrieved from a study of T cell changes during pregnancy in multiple sclerosis. Repertoires were generated with immunoSEQ multiplex PCR, while TCRdb's copy carries only in-frame clones and drops some. Of some 80,000 clones listed, over 85% are singletons. The CDR3 covers 16 residues. Trimming removed 6 bases from V and 4 bases from J, with 21 bases in between. Germline V CDR1 and CDR2: MDHEN, SYDVKM. The TCR comes from a female donor with multiple sclerosis, enrolled in a pregnancy study. The sample in question was CD4+ T cells from peripheral blood mononuclear cells, obtained after pregnancy. The chain carries TRBV28 and TRBJ1-2; tentatively, D is TRBD1 (6 bases). CDR3 residues: CASSTGFRGGGYGYTF. Here the CDR3 DNA reads TGTGCCAGCAGCACGGGTTTCAGGGGCGGTGGCTATGGCTACACCTTC.